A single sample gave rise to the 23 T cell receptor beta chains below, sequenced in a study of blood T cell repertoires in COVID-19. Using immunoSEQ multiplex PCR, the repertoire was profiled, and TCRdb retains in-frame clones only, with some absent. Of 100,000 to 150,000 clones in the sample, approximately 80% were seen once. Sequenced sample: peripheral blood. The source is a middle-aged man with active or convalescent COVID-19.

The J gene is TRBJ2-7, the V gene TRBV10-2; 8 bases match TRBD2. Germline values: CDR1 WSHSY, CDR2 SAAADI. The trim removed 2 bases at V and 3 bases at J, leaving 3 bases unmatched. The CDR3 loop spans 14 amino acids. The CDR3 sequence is CASSETSGLYEQYF. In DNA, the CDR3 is TGCGCCAGCAGTGAGACTAGCGGCCTCTACGAGCAGTACTTC.

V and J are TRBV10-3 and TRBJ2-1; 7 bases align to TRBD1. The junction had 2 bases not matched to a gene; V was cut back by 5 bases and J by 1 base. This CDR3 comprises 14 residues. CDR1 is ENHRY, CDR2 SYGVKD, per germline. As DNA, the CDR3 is TGTGCCATCAGTCCGGGACAGTCCTACAATGAGCAGTTCTTC. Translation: CAISPGQSYNEQFF.

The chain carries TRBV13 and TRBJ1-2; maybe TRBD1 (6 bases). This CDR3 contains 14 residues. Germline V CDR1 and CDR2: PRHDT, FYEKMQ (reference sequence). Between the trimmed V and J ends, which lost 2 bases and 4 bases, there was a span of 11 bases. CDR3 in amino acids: CASSLRDTPYGYTF. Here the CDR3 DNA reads TGTGCCAGCAGCTTACGGGACACCCCCTATGGCTACACCTTC.

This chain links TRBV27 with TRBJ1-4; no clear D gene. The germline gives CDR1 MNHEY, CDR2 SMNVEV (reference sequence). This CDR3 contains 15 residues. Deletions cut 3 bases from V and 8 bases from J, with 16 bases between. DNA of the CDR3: TGTGCCAGCAGTTTCGGTGTCTCAGGAGGCGAAAAACTGTTTTTT. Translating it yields CASSFGVSGGEKLFF.

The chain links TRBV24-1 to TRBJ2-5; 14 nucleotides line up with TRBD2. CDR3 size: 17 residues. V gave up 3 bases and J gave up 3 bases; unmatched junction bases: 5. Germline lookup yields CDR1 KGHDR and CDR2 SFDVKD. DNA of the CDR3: TGTGCCACCAGTGATGGGGGACTAGCGGGGGAAAAAGAGACCCAGTACTTC. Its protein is CATSDGGLAGEKETQYF.

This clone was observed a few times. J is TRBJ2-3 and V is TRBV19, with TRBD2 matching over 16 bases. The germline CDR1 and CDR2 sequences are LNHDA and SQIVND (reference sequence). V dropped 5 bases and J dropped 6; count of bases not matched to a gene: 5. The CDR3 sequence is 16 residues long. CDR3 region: CASSEGLAGGLDTQYF. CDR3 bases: TGTGCCAGTAGTGAGGGACTAGCGGGAGGGTTGGATACGCAGTATTTT.

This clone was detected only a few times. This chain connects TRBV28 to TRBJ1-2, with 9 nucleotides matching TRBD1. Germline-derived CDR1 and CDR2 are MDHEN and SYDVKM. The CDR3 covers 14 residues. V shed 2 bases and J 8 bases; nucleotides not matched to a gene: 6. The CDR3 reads CASSLLGTGKGYTF. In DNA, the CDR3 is TGTGCCAGCAGTTTACTCGGGACAGGGAAGGGCTACACCTTC.

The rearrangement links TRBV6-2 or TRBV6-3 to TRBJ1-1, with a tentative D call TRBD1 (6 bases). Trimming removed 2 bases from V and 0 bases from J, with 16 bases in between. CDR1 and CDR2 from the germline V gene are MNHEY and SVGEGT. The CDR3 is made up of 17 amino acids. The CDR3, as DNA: TGTGCCAGCAGTTACATCACAGGGCTCGGAATGAACACTGAAGCTTTCTTT. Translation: CASSYITGLGMNTEAFF.

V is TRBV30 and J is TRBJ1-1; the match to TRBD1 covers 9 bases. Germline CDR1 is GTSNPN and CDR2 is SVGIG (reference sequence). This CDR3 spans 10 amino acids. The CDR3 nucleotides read TGTGCGGGGCACAGGGGGCAAGCTTTCTTT. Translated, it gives CAGHRGQAFF.

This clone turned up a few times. As DNA, the CDR3 is TGTGCCAGCATCGAGCTGGGAGCAAAGTCCCAGCATTTT. Protein: CASIELGAKSQHF. V and J are TRBV21-1 and TRBJ1-5. TRBV21-1 is given as a pseudogene. The CDR3 is 13 residues long.

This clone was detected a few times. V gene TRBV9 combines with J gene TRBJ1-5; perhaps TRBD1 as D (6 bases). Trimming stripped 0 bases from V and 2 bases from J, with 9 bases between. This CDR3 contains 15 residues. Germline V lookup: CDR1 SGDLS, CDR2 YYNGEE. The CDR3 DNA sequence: TGTGCCAGCAGCGTAGGGACAGAAGGCAATCAGCCCCAGCATTTT. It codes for CASSVGTEGNQPQHF.

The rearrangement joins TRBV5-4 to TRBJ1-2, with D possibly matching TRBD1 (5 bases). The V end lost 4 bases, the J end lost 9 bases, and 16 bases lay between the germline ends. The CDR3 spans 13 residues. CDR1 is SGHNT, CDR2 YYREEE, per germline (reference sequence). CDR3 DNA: TGTGCCAGCAGCAACGGCGGACATACGAGCTACACCTTC. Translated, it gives CASSNGGHTSYTF.

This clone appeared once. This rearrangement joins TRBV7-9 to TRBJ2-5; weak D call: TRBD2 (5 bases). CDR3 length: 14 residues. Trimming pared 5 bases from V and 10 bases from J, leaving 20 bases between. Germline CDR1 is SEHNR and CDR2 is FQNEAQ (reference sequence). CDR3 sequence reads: CASSPSGFKTGQYF. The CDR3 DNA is TGTGCCAGCAGCCCGAGCGGATTCAAGACGGGCCAGTACTTC.

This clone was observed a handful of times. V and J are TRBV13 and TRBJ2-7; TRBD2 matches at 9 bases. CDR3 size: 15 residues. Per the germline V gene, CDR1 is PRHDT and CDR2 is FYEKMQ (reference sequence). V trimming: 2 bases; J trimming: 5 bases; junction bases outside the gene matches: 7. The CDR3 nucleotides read TGTGCCAGCAGCTTAAGGCGGGAGGGCCATAACGAGCAGTACTTC. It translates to CASSLRREGHNEQYF.

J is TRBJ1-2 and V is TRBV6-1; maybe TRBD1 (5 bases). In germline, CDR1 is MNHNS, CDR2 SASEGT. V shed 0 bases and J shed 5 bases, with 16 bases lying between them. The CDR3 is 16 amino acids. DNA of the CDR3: TGTGCCAGCAGTGAAGCGGCGGGGCGAACGTTTTATGGCTACACCTTC. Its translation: CASSEAAGRTFYGYTF.

The CDR3 nucleotides are TGTGCCAGCAGGGGACAGGGGGCGCGAAATTCACCCCTCCACTTT. This translates into CASRGQGARNSPLHF. The V gene is TRBV28, the J gene TRBJ1-6, with 12 bases aligning to TRBD1. Trimming at V came to 6 bases and at J to 7 bases, leaving 4 bases not matched to a gene. The CDR3 has 15 amino acids. CDR1 and CDR2 from the germline V gene are MDHEN and SYDVKM.

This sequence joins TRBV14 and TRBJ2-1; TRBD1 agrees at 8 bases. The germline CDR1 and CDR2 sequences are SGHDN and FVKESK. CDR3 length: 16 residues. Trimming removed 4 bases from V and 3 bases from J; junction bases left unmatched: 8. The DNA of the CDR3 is TGTGCCAGCAGCCTGTTGGGACAGGCAAGCTACAATGAGCAGTTCTTC. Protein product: CASSLLGQASYNEQFF.

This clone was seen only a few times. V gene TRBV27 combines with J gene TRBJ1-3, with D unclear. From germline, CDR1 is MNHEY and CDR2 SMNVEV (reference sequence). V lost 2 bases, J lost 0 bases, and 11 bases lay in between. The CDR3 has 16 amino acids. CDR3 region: CASSLITPGSGNTIYF. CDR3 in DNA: TGTGCCAGCAGTTTAATTACCCCAGGCTCTGGAAACACCATATATTTT.

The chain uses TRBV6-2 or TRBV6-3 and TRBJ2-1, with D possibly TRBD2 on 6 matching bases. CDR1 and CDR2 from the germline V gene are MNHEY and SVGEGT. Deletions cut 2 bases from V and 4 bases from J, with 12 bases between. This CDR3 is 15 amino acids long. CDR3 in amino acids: CASSYDGGPYNEQFF. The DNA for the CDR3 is TGTGCCAGCAGTTACGACGGGGGACCTTACAATGAGCAGTTCTTC.

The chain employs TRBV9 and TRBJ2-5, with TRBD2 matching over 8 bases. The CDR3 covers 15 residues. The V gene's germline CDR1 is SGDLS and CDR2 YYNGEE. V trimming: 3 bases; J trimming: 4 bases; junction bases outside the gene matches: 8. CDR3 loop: CASSDPGGLGETQYF. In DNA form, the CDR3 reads TGTGCCAGCAGCGACCCGGGGGGGCTGGGAGAGACCCAGTACTTC.

For the CDR3, the DNA is TGCGCCAGCAGCCAGGAAGGGACTAGCGGGGGGGCGAAGGAGACCCAGTACTTC. Residues: CASSQEGTSGGAKETQYF. This chain joins TRBV4-1 and TRBJ2-5, with 16 bases aligning to TRBD2. The CDR3 is made up of 18 amino acids. V shed 3 bases, J shed 5 bases, and the junction held 9 bases outside the gene matches. The V gene's germline CDR1 is MGHRA and CDR2 YSYEKL.

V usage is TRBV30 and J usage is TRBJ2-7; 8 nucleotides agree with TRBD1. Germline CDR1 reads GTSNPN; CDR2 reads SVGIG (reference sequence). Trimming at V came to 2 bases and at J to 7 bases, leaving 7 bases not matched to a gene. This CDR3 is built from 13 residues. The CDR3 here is CAWSPQGALEQYF. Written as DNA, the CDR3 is TGTGCCTGGAGTCCCCAGGGGGCGCTTGAGCAGTACTTC.

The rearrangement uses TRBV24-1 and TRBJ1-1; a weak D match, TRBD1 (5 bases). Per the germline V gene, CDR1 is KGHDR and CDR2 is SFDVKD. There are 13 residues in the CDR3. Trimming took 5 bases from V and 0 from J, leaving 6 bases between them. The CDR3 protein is CATSGQMNTEAFF. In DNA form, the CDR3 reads TGTGCCACCAGTGGACAGATGAACACTGAAGCTTTCTTT.